The present T cell receptor beta chain was sequenced within a study of shared T cell receptors in the human thymus. The V and J ends lost 7 bases and 8 bases, in that order; junction bases with no gene match: 12. The germline V gene encodes CDR1 MNHNY and CDR2 SVGAGI (reference sequence). The CDR3 contains 15 residues. Here immunoSEQ multiplex PCR was the method, and the copy in TCRdb shows in-frame clones only, minus some. The sample has hundreds of thousands of clones; roughly 86% are singletons. This same sample was also part of a study on human thymus T cells. Turning to that study: Donor material was obtained from healthy Finnish infants undergoing corrective surgery for congenital heart defects. Thymus specimens were resections from corrective heart surgery. There appeared to be biased usage of V and J genes in thymic and blood repertoires. Thymic repertoires overlap heavily among unrelated individuals, related research has reported.

V usage is TRBV6-6 and J usage is TRBJ1-2, with 11 bases that match TRBD1. This TCR derives from a boy under two years old with a congenital heart defect. The sequencing input was thymocytes. This chain's CDR3 is CASIIRDRGKGGYTF. The CDR3 DNA follows: TGTGCCAGCATTATTAGGGACAGGGGGAAGGGGGGCTACACCTTC.